This TCR beta chain stems from a study of OX40 agonist ivuxolimab in advanced cancers. V dropped 4 bases and J dropped 3; count of bases not matched to a gene: 20. The germline V gene has CDR1 LNHDA and CDR2 SQIVND (reference sequence). This CDR3 region has 19 residues. Study findings and constraints: Among T cells, CD8+ cells averaged more expanded clones than CD4+ cells.

As concerns this clone: No antigen is known for it.

Assay used: immunoSEQ multiplex PCR; TCRdb lists only in-frame clones, some missing. Of tens of thousands of clones listed, approximately 85% are singletons. This chain uses TRBV19 with TRBJ1-1, with 7 bases that match TRBD1. This TCR was sampled from an adult with an advanced solid tumor such as melanoma, head and neck, liver or kidney cancer. The sequences come from CD4+ or CD8+ T cells sorted from blood, collected in a trial of the OX40 agonist ivuxolimab. The CDR3: CASSRGSGTEAFLYTEAFF. CDR3 DNA sequence: TGTGCCAGTAGTAGGGGTTCCGGGACAGAAGCTTTTTTATACACTGAAGCTTTCTTT.